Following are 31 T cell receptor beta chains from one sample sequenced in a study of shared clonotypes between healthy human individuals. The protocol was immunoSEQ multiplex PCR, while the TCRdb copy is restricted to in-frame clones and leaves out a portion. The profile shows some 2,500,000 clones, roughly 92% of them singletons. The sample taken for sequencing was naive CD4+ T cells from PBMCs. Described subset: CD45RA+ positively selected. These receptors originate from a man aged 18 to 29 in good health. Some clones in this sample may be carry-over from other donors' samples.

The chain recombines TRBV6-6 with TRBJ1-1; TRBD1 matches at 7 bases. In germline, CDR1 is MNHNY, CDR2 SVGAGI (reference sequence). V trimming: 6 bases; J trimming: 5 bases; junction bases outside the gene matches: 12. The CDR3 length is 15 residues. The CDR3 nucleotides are TGTGCCAGCAGCACCGCGACGACAGGGAATACTGAAGCTTTCTTT. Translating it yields CASSTATTGNTEAFF.

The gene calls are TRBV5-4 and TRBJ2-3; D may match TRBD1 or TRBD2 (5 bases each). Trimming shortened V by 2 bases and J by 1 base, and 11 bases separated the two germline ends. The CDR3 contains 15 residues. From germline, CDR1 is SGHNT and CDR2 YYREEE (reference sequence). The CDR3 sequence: CASSFREQGTDTQYF. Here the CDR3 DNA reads TGTGCCAGCAGCTTCCGGGAACAGGGCACAGATACGCAGTATTTT.

Written as DNA, the CDR3 is TGTGCCAGCAGCTTGGACCTGGCAGGGGGATCCTACGAGCAGTACTTC. Translating it yields CASSLDLAGGSYEQYF. The J gene is TRBJ2-7, the V gene TRBV5-8; 7 bases are a match to TRBD1. Trimming cost V 0 bases and J 1 base; bases outside gene matches: 7. The germline CDR1 and CDR2 sequences are SGHTS and YDEGEE. This CDR3 region has 16 residues.

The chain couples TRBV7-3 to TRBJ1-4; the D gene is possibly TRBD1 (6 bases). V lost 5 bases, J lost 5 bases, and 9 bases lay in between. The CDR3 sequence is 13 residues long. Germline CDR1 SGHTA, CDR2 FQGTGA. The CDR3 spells CASSQGPNEKLFF. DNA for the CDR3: TGTGCCAGCAGCCAGGGGCCCAATGAAAAACTGTTTTTT.

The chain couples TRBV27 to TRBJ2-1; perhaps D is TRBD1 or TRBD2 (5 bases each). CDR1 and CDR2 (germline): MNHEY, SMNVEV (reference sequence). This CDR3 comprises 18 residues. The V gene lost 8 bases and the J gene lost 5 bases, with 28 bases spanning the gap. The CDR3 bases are TGTGCCAGCCGAGGGGTCCAGGGTATATTTTACGACCACAATGAGCAGTTCTTC. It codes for CASRGVQGIFYDHNEQFF.

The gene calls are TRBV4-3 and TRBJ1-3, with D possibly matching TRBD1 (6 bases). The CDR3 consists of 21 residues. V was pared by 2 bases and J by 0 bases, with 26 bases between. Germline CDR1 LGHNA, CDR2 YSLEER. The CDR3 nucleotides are TGCGCCAGCAGCCAACTACATAGAACCGGGACACGGAGACGCTCTGGAAACACCATATATTTT. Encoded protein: CASSQLHRTGTRRRSGNTIYF.

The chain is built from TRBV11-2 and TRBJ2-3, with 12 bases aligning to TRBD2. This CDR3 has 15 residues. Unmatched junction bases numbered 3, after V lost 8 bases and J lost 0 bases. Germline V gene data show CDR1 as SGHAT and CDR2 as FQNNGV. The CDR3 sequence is CASRTSGTSTDTQYF. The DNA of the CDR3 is TGTGCCAGCCGGACTAGCGGGACTAGCACAGATACGCAGTATTTT. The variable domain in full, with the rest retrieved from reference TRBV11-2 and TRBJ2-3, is EAGVAQSPRYKIIEKRQSVAFWCNPISGHATLYWYQQILGQGPKLLIQFQNNGVVDDSQLPKDRFSAERLKGVDSTLKIQPAKLEDSAVYLCASRTSGTSTDTQYFGPGTRLTVL.

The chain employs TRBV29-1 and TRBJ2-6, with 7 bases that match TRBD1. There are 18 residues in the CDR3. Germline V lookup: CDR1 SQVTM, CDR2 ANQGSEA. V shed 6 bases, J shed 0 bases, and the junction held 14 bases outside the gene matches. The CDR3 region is CSVAERGQEYSGANVLTF. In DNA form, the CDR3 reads TGCAGCGTCGCTGAAAGAGGACAGGAGTACTCTGGGGCCAACGTCCTGACTTTC.

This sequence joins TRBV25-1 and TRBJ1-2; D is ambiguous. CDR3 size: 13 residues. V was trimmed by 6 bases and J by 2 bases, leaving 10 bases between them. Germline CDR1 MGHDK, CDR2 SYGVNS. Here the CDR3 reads CASRSPTNYGYTF. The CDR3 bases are TGTGCCAGCAGATCCCCGACAAACTATGGCTACACCTTC.

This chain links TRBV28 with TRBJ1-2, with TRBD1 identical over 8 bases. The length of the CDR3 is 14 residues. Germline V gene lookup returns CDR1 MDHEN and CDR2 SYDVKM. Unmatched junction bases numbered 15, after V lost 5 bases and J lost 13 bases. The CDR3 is CASSPARDRTGGTF. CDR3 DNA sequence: TGTGCCAGCAGTCCAGCCCGGGACAGGACCGGAGGCACCTTC.

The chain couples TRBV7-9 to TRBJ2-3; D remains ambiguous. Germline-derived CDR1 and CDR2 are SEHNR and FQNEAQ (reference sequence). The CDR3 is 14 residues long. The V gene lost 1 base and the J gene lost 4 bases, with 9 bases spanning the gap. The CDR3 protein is CASSLGTASDTQYF. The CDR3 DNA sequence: TGTGCCAGCAGCTTAGGGACGGCTTCAGATACGCAGTATTTT.

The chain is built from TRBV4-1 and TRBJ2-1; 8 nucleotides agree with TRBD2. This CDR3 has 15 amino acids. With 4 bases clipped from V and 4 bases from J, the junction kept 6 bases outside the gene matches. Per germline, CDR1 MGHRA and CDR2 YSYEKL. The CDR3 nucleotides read TGCGCCAGCAGCCGTTTAGCGGGGCCGTACAATGAGCAGTTCTTC. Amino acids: CASSRLAGPYNEQFF.

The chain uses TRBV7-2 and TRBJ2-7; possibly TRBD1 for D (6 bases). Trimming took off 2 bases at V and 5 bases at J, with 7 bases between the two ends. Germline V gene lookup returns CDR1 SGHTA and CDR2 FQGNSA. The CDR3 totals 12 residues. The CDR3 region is CASSLTGHEQYF. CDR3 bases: TGTGCCAGCAGCTTAACAGGGCACGAGCAGTACTTC.

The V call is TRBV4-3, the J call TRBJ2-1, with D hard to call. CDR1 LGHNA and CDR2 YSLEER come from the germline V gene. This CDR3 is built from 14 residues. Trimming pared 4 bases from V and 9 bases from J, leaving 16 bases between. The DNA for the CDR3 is TGCGCCAGCAGCCCTGACCACGCCGGGCCTGAGCAGTTCTTC. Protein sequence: CASSPDHAGPEQFF.

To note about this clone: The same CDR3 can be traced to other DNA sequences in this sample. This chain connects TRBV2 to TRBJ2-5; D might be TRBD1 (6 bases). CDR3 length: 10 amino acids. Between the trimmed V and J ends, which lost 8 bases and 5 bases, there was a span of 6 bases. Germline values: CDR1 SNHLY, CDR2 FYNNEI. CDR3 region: CASGQETQYF. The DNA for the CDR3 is TGTGCCAGCGGACAGGAGACCCAGTACTTC.

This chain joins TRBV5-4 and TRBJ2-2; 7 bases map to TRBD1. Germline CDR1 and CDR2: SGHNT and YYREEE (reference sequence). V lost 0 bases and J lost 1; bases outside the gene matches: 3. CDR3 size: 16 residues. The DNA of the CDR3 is TGTGCCAGCAGCTTGGTGCACAGGGGGAACACCGGGGAGCTGTTTTTT. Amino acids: CASSLVHRGNTGELFF.

In DNA form, the CDR3 reads TGCGCCAGCAGCTTGCTCCCGGGTAACTATCAGCCCCAGCATTTT. Its translation is CASSLLPGNYQPQHF. V gene TRBV5-1 combines with J gene TRBJ1-5; D gene ambiguous. Germline V gives CDR1 SGHRS, CDR2 YFSETQ. Trimming removed 1 base from V and 5 bases from J, with 13 bases in between. This CDR3 has 15 residues.

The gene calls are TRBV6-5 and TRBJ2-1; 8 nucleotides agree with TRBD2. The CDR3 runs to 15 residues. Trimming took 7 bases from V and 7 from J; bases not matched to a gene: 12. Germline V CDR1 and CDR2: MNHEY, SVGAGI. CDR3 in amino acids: CASTQPLAAGNEQFF. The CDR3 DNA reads TGTGCCAGCACCCAACCACTAGCGGCGGGGAATGAGCAGTTCTTC.

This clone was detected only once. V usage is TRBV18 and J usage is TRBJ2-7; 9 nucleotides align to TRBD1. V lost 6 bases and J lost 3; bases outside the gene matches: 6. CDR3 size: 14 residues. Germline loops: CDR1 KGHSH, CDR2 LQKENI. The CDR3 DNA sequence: TGTGCCAGCTCTCTGAAGACAGGGGGCTACGAGCAGTACTTC. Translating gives CASSLKTGGYEQYF.

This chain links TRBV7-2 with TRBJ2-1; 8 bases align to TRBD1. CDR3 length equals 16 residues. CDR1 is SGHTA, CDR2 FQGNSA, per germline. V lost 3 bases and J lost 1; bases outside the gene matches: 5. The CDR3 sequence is CASSFTGGSSYNEQFF. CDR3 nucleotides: TGTGCCAGCAGCTTCACAGGGGGGAGTTCCTACAATGAGCAGTTCTTC.

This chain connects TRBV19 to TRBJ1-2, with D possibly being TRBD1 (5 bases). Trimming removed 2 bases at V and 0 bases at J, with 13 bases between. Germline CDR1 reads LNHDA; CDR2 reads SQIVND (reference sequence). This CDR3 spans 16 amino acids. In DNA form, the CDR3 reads TGTGCCAGTAGTATACGCTCCGGGGGGTCTAACTATGGCTACACCTTC. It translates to CASSIRSGGSNYGYTF.

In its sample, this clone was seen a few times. CDR3 protein: CASPPNYGYTF. The CDR3 DNA reads TGTGCCAGCCCCCCTAACTATGGCTACACCTTC. The chain has TRBV11-3 and TRBJ1-2; no firm D call. CDR1 and CDR2 (germline): SGHNT, YENEEA. The CDR3 totals 11 residues. Trimming left V 8 bases short and J 0 bases short, with 4 bases between.

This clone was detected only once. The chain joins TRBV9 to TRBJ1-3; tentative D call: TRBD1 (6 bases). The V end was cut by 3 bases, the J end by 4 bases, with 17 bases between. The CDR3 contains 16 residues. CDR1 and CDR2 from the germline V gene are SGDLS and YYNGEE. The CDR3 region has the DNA TGTGCCAGCAGCGCGGGGGCCCTCATGTCCGGAAACACCATATATTTT. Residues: CASSAGALMSGNTIYF.

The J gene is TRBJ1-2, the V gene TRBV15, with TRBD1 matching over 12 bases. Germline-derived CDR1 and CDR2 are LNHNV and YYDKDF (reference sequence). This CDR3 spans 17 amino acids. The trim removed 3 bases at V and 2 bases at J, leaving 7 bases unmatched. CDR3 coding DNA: TGTGCCACCAGCAGGGCCGGGACAGGGGGCGGAAACTATGGCTACACCTTC. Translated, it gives CATSRAGTGGGNYGYTF.

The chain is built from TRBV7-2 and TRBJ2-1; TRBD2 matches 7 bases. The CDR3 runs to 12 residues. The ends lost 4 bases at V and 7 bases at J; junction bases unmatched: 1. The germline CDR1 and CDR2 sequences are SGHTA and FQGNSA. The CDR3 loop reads CASSWGGNEQFF. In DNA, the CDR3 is TGTGCCAGCAGCTGGGGGGGAAATGAGCAGTTCTTC.

The CDR3 DNA is TGTGCCAGCAGCCGCGGACTAGCGGAGTACAATGAGCAGTTCTTC. This codes for CASSRGLAEYNEQFF. This rearrangement joins TRBV11-1 to TRBJ2-1, with 10 bases lining up with TRBD2. Germline CDR1 is SGHAT and CDR2 is FQDESV (reference sequence). V gave up 5 bases and J gave up 4 bases; unmatched junction bases: 5. The CDR3 length is 15 residues.

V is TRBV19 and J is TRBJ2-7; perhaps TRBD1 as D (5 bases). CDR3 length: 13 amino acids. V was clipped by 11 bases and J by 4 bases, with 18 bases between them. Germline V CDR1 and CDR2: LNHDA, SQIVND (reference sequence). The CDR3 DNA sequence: TGTGCCGGCCAGAGACAGCGAGTTTACGAGCAGTACTTC. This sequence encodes CAGQRQRVYEQYF.

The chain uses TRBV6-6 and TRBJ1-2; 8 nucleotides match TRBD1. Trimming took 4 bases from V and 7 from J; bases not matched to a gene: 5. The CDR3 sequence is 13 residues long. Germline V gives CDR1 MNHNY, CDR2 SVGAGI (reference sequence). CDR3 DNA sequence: TGTGCCAGCAGTTCCAGGACAGGGATTGGCTACACCTTC. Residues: CASSSRTGIGYTF.

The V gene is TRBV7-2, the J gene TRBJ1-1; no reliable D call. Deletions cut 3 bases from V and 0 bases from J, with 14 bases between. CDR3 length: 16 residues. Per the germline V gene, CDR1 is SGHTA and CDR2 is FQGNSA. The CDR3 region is CASSFNSGLLNTEAFF. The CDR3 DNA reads TGTGCCAGCAGCTTTAACTCTGGACTCTTGAACACTGAAGCTTTCTTT.

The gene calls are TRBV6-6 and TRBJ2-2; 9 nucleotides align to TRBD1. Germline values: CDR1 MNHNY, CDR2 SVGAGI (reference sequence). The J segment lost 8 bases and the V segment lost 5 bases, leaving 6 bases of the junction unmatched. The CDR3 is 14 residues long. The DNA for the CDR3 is TGTGCCAGCAGTCAAAGGGACAGGGAGGGGGAGCTGTTTTTT. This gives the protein CASSQRDREGELFF.

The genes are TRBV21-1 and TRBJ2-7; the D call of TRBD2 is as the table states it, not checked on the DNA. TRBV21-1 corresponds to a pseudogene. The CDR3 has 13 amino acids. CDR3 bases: TGTGCCAGCAGCAGGGGGGATCCCTACGAGCAGTACTTC. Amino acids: CASSRGDPYEQYF.